This entry lists 8 T cell receptor beta chains sequenced from one sample in a study of cytomegalovirus exposure and HLA in healthy donors. Primers included in the PCR were 60 Vbeta and 13 Jbeta primers. Profiled with immunoSEQ multiplex PCR; TCRdb holds only in-frame clones, not every one. This sample carries 120,000 to 150,000 clones, around 79% of them seen once, and the ten largest clones take 1.5% to 2%. The sample comprised PBMCs. These receptors were collected from a woman aged 30 to 39 in good health and CMV-seronegative.

This clone was recorded only once. The V call is TRBV30, the J call TRBJ2-1, with a possible D match to TRBD2 (6 bases). Germline V gene data show CDR1 as GTSNPN and CDR2 as SVGIG (reference sequence). V was trimmed by 2 bases and J by 4 bases, leaving 9 bases between them. The CDR3 is 13 amino acids. The CDR3 coding sequence is TGTGCCTGGAGTTTCCGGGGGTACAATGAGCAGTTCTTC. This translates into CAWSFRGYNEQFF.

V is TRBV11-2 and J is TRBJ2-5; weak D call: TRBD2 (6 bases). V dropped 2 bases and J dropped 6 bases, with 25 bases sitting between them. The CDR3 totals 18 residues. Germline CDR1 is SGHAT and CDR2 is FQNNGV. CDR3 DNA sequence: TGTGCCAGCAGCTTATGGGGGGACCGAGAGGGCAATCCAAAGACCCAGTACTTC. Its translation is CASSLWGDREGNPKTQYF.

This chain joins TRBV4-2 and TRBJ2-5; 8 positions agree with TRBD2. The CDR3 length is 16 residues. V lost 0 bases and J lost 5; bases outside the gene matches: 8. The germline V gene encodes CDR1 LGHNA and CDR2 YNFKEQ. In nucleotides, the CDR3 is TGTGCCAGCAGCCAAGATTGGAGCGGGGGCGGGGAGACCCAGTACTTC. This translates into CASSQDWSGGGETQYF.

This chain joins TRBV28 and TRBJ1-2; 7 nucleotides agree with TRBD1. In germline, CDR1 is MDHEN, CDR2 SYDVKM. The CDR3 extends over 12 amino acids. The trim removed 5 bases at V and 7 bases at J, leaving 4 bases unmatched. The CDR3 loop reads CASSLTGTGYTF. The CDR3 bases are TGTGCCAGCAGTCTGACAGGGACTGGCTACACCTTC.

This chain connects TRBV2 to TRBJ1-5, with TRBD1 identical over 7 bases. Germline V gives CDR1 SNHLY, CDR2 FYNNEI. The CDR3 extends over 15 amino acids. The V gene end was trimmed by 6 bases and the J gene end by 2 bases; junction bases not matched to a gene: 7. CDR3: CASRIGDRGNQPQHF. Here the CDR3 DNA reads TGTGCCAGCAGGATAGGCGACAGGGGCAATCAGCCCCAGCATTTT. Supplemented by reference TRBV2 and TRBJ1-5, the full variable domain reads EPEVTQTPSHQVTQMGQEVILRCVPISNHLYFYWYRQILGQKVEFLVSFYNNEISEKSEIFDDQFSVERPDGSNFTLKIRSTKLEDSAMYFCASRIGDRGNQPQHFGDGTRLSIL.

The chain has TRBV15 and TRBJ2-5, with TRBD2 identical over 8 bases. Germline V lookup: CDR1 LNHNV, CDR2 YYDKDF (reference sequence). The CDR3 sequence is 17 residues long. J was trimmed by 1 base and V by 1 base; bases with no gene match: 8. In DNA, the CDR3 is TGTGCCACCAGCAGAGCCGGTAGGGCGGGGGGCCAAGAGACCCAGTACTTC. Translation: CATSRAGRAGGQETQYF. The full variable domain, in which reference TRBV15 and TRBJ2-5 provide the parts outside the CDR3, is DAMVIQNPRYQVTQFGKPVTLSCSQTLNHNVMYWYQQKSSQAPKLLFHYYDKDFNNEADTPDNFQSRRPNTSFCFLDIRSPGLGDTAMYLCATSRAGRAGGQETQYFGPGTRLLVL.

The chain couples TRBV11-2 to TRBJ1-2; TRBD1 matches at 7 bases. V was pared by 5 bases and J by 1 base, with 19 bases of the junction left unmatched. This CDR3 region has 19 residues. Germline loops: CDR1 SGHAT, CDR2 FQNNGV. The CDR3 reads CASSHCVGPGQPFNYGYTF. Here the CDR3 DNA reads TGTGCCAGCAGCCATTGCGTAGGACCGGGACAGCCCTTTAACTATGGCTACACCTTC. Supplemented by reference TRBV11-2 and TRBJ1-2, the full variable domain reads EAGVAQSPRYKIIEKRQSVAFWCNPISGHATLYWYQQILGQGPKLLIQFQNNGVVDDSQLPKDRFSAERLKGVDSTLKIQPAKLEDSAVYLCASSHCVGPGQPFNYGYTFGSGTRLTVV.

Notes on this clone: This specimen includes other DNA sequences encoding the same CDR3. This chain's CDR3 is CASSRGGNTEAFF. The CDR3 nucleotides are TGTGCCAGTAGCCGGGGGGGGAACACTGAAGCTTTCTTT. The V call is TRBV19, the J call TRBJ1-1; TRBD1 is a possible D gene (5 bases). V was shortened by 6 bases and J by 1 base, with 9 bases between the two germline ends. The CDR3 extends over 13 amino acids. Germline V gene data show CDR1 as LNHDA and CDR2 as SQIVND (reference sequence).